This TCR beta chain was retrieved from a study of PD-L1 blockade in urothelial cancer. At the level of the study: Every 3 weeks, patients received intravenous atezolizumab 1,200 mg, beginning 2014.

This CDR3 contains 16 residues. With 4 bases clipped from V and 5 bases from J, the junction kept 10 bases outside the gene matches. Germline CDR1 MGHRA, CDR2 YSYEKL. In this sample, this clone turned up once. Its antigen is still unknown. Some clones are missing from TCRdb's copy, which holds only in-frame ones; the method was immunoSEQ multiplex PCR. Of 55,000 to 70,000 clones listed, roughly 84% are singletons. Whole-study findings and limits: Tumor-associated TCR clones expanded more in blood at 3 weeks in patients with durable benefit. Blood TCR clonality below the median before treatment was a predictor of better survival.

The chain couples TRBV4-1 to TRBJ2-7; 11 positions agree with TRBD1. This receptor was obtained from a man aged 45-65 years with urothelial cancer. The input for sequencing was PBMCs, taken around atezolizumab (anti-PD-L1) treatment. The CDR3 DNA reads as TGCGCCAGCAGCCGGACTCCGGGACAGGGGGGCGACGAGCAGTACTTC. The encoded protein is CASSRTPGQGGDEQYF.